Shown below are 21 T cell receptor beta chains from a single sample sequenced in a study of molecular identifiers for immune sequencing clone quantification. TCRdb re-analysed the PCR reads in MiXCR, keeping a single row per CDR3 protein. The data contain approximately 630,000 distinct CDR3 sequences, around 25% of them singletons. The sample consisted of naive CD8+ T cells from blood, with Jurkat cell RNA spiked in. Subset of the sample: FACS-sorted CD8+CD4-CCR7+CD45RA+ naive T cells. These receptors all stem from a human donor in good health. Some libraries in this study had Jurkat cell RNA spiked in.

Of note for this clonotype: This may come from a read error, since a much larger clone is one base off. V usage is TRBV7-9 and J usage is TRBJ2-4; the D gene is possibly TRBD2 (6 bases). Looked up from germline, CDR1 is SEHNR and CDR2 is FQNEAQ (reference sequence). The CDR3 consists of 12 residues. Trimming pared 5 bases from V and 15 bases from J, leaving 17 bases between. CDR3 nucleotides: TGTGCCAGCAGCGACGTGGGGGGAGTTCGGTACTTC. It is translated as CASSDVGGVRYF.

In its sample, this clonotype was seen many times. The rearrangement uses TRBV5-6 and TRBJ2-7; TRBD1 agrees at 7 bases. The CDR3 totals 12 residues. J gave up 6 bases and V 4 bases, and 4 bases lay outside the gene matches. Germline lookup yields CDR1 SGHDT and CDR2 YYEEEE. CDR3: CASSPNRGEQYF. The CDR3 coding sequence is TGTGCCAGCAGCCCAAACAGGGGCGAGCAGTACTTC.

This clonotype was picked up a small number of times. The chain uses TRBV19 and TRBJ2-7; the D gene could be TRBD1 or TRBD2 (5 bases each). Per germline, CDR1 LNHDA and CDR2 SQIVND (reference sequence). V lost 3 bases and J lost 6, with 15 bases in between. This CDR3 comprises 14 residues. The DNA for the CDR3 is TGTGCCAGTAGTATCGGGGCAGGAAGAAGCGAGCAGTACTTC. This sequence encodes CASSIGAGRSEQYF.

The V and J genes are TRBV29-1 and TRBJ2-7, with a weak D call TRBD2 (6 bases). CDR1 and CDR2 from the germline V gene are SQVTM and ANQGSEA. The CDR3 runs 14 residues. V lost 3 bases and J 0 bases, leaving 12 bases between the germline ends. The CDR3 nucleotides read TGCAGCGTTGAGGGACTGTCGAGCTCCTACGAGCAGTACTTC. This encodes CSVEGLSSSYEQYF.

This clonotype was seen ten or more times. This rearrangement joins TRBV6-2 or TRBV6-3 to TRBJ2-4, with unresolved D. The CDR3 has 14 residues. Germline CDR1 MNHEY, CDR2 SVGEGT. Trimming cost V 2 bases and J 0 bases, with 5 bases left between them. CDR3 in DNA: TGTGCCAGCAGTTACAGTCTAGCCAAAAACATTCAGTACTTC. Encoded protein: CASSYSLAKNIQYF.

Many counts were recorded for this clonotype. V is TRBV9 and J is TRBJ2-3; TRBD2 matches 8 bases. The CDR3 consists of 17 residues. The trim removed 4 bases at V and 3 bases at J, leaving 13 bases unmatched. Per germline, CDR1 SGDLS and CDR2 YYNGEE. The DNA for the CDR3 is TGTGCCAGCAGCACCCCGTCCGTAGCGGGGACGACAGATACGCAGTATTTT. It codes for CASSTPSVAGTTDTQYF.

This clonotype was found many times. This chain joins TRBV4-3 and TRBJ2-1; D is possibly TRBD2 (6 bases). The germline V gene encodes CDR1 LGHNA and CDR2 YSLEER. The CDR3 loop spans 16 amino acids. V dropped 0 bases and J dropped 3 bases, with 12 bases sitting between them. The CDR3 DNA sequence: TGCGCCAGCAGCCAAGACGTAGGCGGGGACTACAATGAGCAGTTCTTC. It yields the protein CASSQDVGGDYNEQFF.

As to this clonotype: This sequence may be a read error, since a much larger clone differs from it by one base. The rearrangement uses TRBV7-2 and TRBJ2-5; D possibly corresponds to TRBD1 (6 bases). CDR1 and CDR2 from the germline V gene are SGHTA and FQGNSA. The CDR3 totals 13 residues. The V and J ends lost 7 bases and 7 bases respectively, with 16 bases between them. The CDR3 DNA reads TGTGCCAGCATCCAGGGGCAGGCCATGACCCAGTACTTC. Protein: CASIQGQAMTQYF.

This clonotype was recorded at least ten times. The chain has TRBV30 and TRBJ2-2; D unclear. The CDR3 covers 12 residues. V gave up 1 base and J gave up 5 bases, with 5 bases separating them. Germline lookup yields CDR1 GTSNPN and CDR2 SVGIG (reference sequence). The CDR3 DNA is TGTGCCTGGAGTGAGGATACCGGGGAGCTGTTTTTT. Translated, it gives CAWSEDTGELFF. The full variable domain, completed using reference TRBV30 and TRBJ2-2, is SQTIHQWPATLVQPVGSPLSLECTVEGTSNPNLYWYRQAAGRGLQLLFYSVGIGQISSEVPQNLSASRPQDRQFILSSKKLLLSDSGFYLCAWSEDTGELFFGEGSRLTVL.

This clonotype has ten or more counts. The chain links TRBV29-1 to TRBJ1-1, with D hard to call. This CDR3 is built from 12 residues. Per germline, CDR1 SQVTM and CDR2 ANQGSEA. Trimming removed 3 bases at V and 9 bases at J, with 14 bases between. DNA for the CDR3: TGCAGCGTTGATTTAGTCGGACGGCAAGCTTTCTTT. Encoded protein: CSVDLVGRQAFF.

This clonotype was found many times. The J gene is TRBJ2-7, the V gene TRBV7-2; no firm D call. V lost 3 bases, J lost 1 base, and 22 bases lay in between. The V gene's germline CDR1 is SGHTA and CDR2 FQGNSA. This CDR3 is 18 amino acids long. The CDR3 DNA reads TGTGCCAGCAGCTTTTCCAACCGGTTCATCAAAAATTCCTACGAGCAGTACTTC. It yields the protein CASSFSNRFIKNSYEQYF.

The table lists this clonotype with many counts. The V and J genes are TRBV7-9 and TRBJ2-6, with D perhaps matching TRBD2 (6 bases). Germline V lookup: CDR1 SEHNR, CDR2 FQNEAQ (reference sequence). Deletions cut 6 bases from V and 1 base from J, with 13 bases between. This CDR3 spans 16 amino acids. CDR3 protein: CASRGPGLSGANVLTF. CDR3 DNA: TGTGCCAGCAGAGGCCCGGGACTGTCTGGGGCCAACGTCCTGACTTTC.

V gene TRBV19 combines with J gene TRBJ2-2; possibly TRBD2 for D (6 bases). CDR3 length: 15 residues. V was pared by 5 bases and J by 6 bases, with 16 bases between. The germline gives CDR1 LNHDA, CDR2 SQIVND (reference sequence). In DNA, the CDR3 is TGTGCCAGTAGTTTGTCGACTAGAGGCTCCGGGGAGCTGTTTTTT. It translates to CASSLSTRGSGELFF.

This clonotype has at least ten counts. This chain joins TRBV5-1 and TRBJ2-3; 9 bases line up with TRBD1. The CDR3 runs 15 residues. Germline CDR1 reads SGHRS; CDR2 reads YFSETQ. V dropped 6 bases and J dropped 4; count of bases not matched to a gene: 9. The CDR3 sequence: CASNMEDRGPDTQYF. DNA of the CDR3: TGCGCCAGCAACATGGAGGACAGGGGTCCAGATACGCAGTATTTT.

As concerns this clonotype: With a much larger clone just one base away, this may be a read error. V usage is TRBV6-1 and J usage is TRBJ2-7; D unclear. V lost 2 bases, J lost 3 bases, and 20 bases lay in between. The CDR3 is 17 residues long. Germline values: CDR1 MNHNS, CDR2 SASEGT. CDR3 residues: CASSELLYSSPGYEQYF. The CDR3 nucleotides read TGTGCCAGCAGTGAACTATTGTACAGCTCCCCCGGCTACGAGCAGTACTTC.

The chain combines TRBV6-5 with TRBJ2-5; 10 bases match TRBD1. CDR3 length: 15 residues. V lost 5 bases to trimming and J lost 5 bases; unmatched junction nucleotides: 8. Germline V gives CDR1 MNHEY, CDR2 SVGAGI. CDR3 amino acids: CASSKPTGGDETQYF. CDR3 sequence (DNA): TGTGCCAGCAGTAAACCGACAGGGGGCGATGAGACCCAGTACTTC.

This clonotype came up many times. The chain couples TRBV20-1 to TRBJ2-5, with 7 bases identical to TRBD2. This CDR3 is 14 amino acids long. The germline V gene has CDR1 DFQATT and CDR2 SNEGSKA (reference sequence). Trimming removed 0 bases from V and 7 bases from J; junction bases left unmatched: 8. The CDR3 DNA sequence: TGCAGTGCTAGAGAGCTAGCGGAGCCTGGGACCCAGTACTTC. Its translation is CSARELAEPGTQYF.

Many counts were recorded for this clonotype. The V call is TRBV20-1, the J call TRBJ2-7; D perhaps matches TRBD2 (6 bases). Trimming removed 6 bases from V and 3 bases from J, with 18 bases in between. In germline, CDR1 is DFQATT, CDR2 SNEGSKA (reference sequence). This CDR3 has 14 residues. CDR3: CSAPSTGSYYEQYF. DNA of the CDR3: TGCAGTGCACCCAGTACCGGGAGCTACTACGAGCAGTACTTC.

The chain couples TRBV4-3 to TRBJ1-6, with 8 bases matching TRBD1. V trimming: 4 bases; J trimming: 7 bases; junction bases outside the gene matches: 6. The CDR3 is 15 residues long. Germline V lookup: CDR1 LGHNA, CDR2 YSLEER. The CDR3 spells CASSLRTGPNSPLHF. The CDR3 DNA reads as TGCGCCAGCAGCCTAAGGACAGGGCCAAATTCACCCCTCCACTTT.

The chain employs TRBV27 and TRBJ2-1; possibly TRBD1 or TRBD2 for D (6 bases each). Germline V gene sequence: CDR1 MNHEY, CDR2 SMNVEV (reference sequence). The CDR3 consists of 15 residues. V was trimmed by 0 bases and J by 7 bases, leaving 13 bases between them. CDR3 sequence: CASSLSIGGWNEQFF. The CDR3, as DNA: TGTGCCAGCAGTTTATCGATAGGGGGGTGGAATGAGCAGTTCTTC.

About this clonotype itself: Here the CDR3 omits its conserved ending phenylalanine or tryptophan, so a read error is the likely source. It is unclear where the CDR3 begins or ends on the DNA, so no DNA is shown, and the CDR3 is as TCRdb lists it. V gene TRBV6-2 or TRBV6-3 combines with J gene TRBJ1-5. Germline lookup yields CDR1 MNHEY and CDR2 SVGEGT. The CDR3 totals 15 residues, both ends included. The CDR3 protein is CASRPDGIRNQPPHL.